The present T cell receptor beta chain was sequenced within a study of T cell changes during pregnancy in multiple sclerosis. This table comes from immunoSEQ multiplex PCR, and its TCRdb copy is limited to in-frame clones, with some not included. The table lists about 79,000 clones, just under 95% of them singletons. V lost 8 bases and J lost 0; bases outside the gene matches: 10. Germline CDR1 is SQVTM and CDR2 is ANQGSEA. This CDR3 region has 16 residues. This sample comprised peripheral blood, obtained in the second trimester of pregnancy. The receptor's source is a female donor in good health, enrolled as a control in a pregnancy study. The gene calls are TRBV29-1 and TRBJ2-1; 10 bases fit TRBD2. CDR3 nucleotide sequence: TGCAGCCCCATCCAAGCGGGGGGGATCTCCTACAATGAGCAGTTCTTC. Encoded protein: CSPIQAGGISYNEQFF.